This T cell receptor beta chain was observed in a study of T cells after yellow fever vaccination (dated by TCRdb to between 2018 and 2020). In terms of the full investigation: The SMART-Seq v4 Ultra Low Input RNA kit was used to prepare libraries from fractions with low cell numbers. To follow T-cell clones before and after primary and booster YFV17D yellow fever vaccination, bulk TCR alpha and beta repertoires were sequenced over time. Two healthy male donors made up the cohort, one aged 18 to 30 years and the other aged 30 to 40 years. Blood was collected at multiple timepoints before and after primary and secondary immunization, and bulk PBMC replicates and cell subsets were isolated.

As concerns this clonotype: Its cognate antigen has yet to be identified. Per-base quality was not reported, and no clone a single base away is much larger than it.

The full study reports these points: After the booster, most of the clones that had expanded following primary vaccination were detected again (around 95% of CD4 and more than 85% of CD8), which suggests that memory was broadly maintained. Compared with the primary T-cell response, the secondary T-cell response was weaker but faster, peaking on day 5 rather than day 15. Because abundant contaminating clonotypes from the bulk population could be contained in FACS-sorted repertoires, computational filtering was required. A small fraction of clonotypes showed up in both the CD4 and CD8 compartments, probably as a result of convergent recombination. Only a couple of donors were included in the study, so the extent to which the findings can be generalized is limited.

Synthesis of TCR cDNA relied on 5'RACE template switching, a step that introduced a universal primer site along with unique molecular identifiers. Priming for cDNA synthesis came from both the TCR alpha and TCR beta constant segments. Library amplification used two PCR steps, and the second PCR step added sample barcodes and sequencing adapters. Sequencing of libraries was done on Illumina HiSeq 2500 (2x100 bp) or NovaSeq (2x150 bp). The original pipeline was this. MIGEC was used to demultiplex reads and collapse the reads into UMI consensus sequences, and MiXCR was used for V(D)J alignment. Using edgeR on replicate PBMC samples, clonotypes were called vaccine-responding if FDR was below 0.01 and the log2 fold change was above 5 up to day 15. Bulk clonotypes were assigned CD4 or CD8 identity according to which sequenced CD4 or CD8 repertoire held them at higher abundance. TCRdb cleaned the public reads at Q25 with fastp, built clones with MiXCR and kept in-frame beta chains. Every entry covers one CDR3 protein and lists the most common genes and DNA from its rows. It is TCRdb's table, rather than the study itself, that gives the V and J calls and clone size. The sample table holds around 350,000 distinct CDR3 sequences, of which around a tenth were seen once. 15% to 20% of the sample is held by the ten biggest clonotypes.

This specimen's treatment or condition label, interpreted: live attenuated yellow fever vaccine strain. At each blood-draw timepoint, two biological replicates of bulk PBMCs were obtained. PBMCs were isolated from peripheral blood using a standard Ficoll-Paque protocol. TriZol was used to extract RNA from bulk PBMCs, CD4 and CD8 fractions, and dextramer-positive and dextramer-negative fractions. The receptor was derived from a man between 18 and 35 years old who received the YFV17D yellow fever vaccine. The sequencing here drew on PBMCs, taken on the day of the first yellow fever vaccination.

The nucleotide sequence is TGTGCCAGCAGCCAGGACGGGACAGTGGTAAACTATGGCTACACCTTC. This is translated as CASSQDGTVVNYGYTF. The sequence is built from TRBV5-4 and TRBJ1-2; the central 7 bases match TRBD1. V loses 4 bases at its end and J loses 2 bases; junction bases beyond the gene matches: 11. As encoded in the germline V gene (reference sequence), CDR1 is SGHNT while CDR2 is YYREEE. Its CDR3 holds 16 amino acids, cysteine through phenylalanine. Only the CDR3 DNA stays, 48 bases, in frame from base 1.